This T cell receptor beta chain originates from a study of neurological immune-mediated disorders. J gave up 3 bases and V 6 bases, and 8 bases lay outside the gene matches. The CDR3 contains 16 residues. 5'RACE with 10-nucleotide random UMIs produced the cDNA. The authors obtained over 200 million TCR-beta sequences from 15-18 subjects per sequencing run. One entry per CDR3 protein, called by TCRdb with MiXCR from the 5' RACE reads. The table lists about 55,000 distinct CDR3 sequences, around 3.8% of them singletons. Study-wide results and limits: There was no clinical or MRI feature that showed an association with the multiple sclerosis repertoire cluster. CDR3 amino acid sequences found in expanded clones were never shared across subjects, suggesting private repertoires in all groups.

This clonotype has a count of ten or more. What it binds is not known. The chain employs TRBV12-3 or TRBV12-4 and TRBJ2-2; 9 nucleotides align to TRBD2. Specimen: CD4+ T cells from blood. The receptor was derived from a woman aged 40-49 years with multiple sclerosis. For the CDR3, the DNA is TGTGCCAGCAGCTGGGGCACTAGCGGGTACACCGGGGAGCTGTTTTTT. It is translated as CASSWGTSGYTGELFF.